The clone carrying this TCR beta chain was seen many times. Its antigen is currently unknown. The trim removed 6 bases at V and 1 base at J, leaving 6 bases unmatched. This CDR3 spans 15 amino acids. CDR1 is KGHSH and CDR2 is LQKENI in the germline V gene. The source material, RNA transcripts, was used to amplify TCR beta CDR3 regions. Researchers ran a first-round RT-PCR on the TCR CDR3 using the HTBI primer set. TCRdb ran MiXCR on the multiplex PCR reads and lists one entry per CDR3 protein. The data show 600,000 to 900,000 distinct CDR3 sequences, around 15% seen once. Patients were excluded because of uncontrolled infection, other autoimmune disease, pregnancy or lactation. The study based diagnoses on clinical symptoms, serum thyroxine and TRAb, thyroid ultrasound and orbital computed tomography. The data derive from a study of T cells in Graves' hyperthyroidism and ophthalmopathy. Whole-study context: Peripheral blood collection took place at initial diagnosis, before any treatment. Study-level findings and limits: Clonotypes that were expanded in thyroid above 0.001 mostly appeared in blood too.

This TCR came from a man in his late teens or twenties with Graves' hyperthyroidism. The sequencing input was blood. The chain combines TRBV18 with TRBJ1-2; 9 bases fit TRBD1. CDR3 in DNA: TGTGCCAGCTCTAGAAGGACAGGGGATAACTATGGCTACACCTTC. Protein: CASSRRTGDNYGYTF.